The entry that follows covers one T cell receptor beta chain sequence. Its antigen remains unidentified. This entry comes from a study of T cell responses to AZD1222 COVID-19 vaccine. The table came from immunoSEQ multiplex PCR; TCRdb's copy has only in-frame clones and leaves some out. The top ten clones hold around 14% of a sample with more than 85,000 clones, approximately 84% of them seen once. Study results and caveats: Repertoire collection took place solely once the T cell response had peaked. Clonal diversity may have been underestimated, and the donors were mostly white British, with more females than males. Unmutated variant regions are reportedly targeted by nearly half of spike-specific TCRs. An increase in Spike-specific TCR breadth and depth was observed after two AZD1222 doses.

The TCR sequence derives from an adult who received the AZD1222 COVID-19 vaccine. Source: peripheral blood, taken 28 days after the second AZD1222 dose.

CDR3 amino acids: CASSAGTGEAEQYF. CDR3 bases: TGCGCCAGCAGCGCCGGGACAGGGGAGGCCGAGCAGTACTTC. The V gene is TRBV5-1, the J gene TRBJ2-7; 10 bases map to TRBD1. The germline V gene encodes CDR1 SGHRS and CDR2 YFSETQ. This CDR3 contains 14 residues. V trimming: 4 bases; J trimming: 6 bases; junction bases outside the gene matches: 7.